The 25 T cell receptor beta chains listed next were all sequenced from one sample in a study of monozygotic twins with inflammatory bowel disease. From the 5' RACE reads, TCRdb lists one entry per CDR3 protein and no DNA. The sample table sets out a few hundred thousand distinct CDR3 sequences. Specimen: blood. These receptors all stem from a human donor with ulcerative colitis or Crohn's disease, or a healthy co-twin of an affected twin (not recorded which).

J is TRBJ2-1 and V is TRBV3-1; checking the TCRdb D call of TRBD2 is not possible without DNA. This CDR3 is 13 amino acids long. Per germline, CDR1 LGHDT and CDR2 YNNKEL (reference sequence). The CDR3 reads CASSRLGGLEQFF.

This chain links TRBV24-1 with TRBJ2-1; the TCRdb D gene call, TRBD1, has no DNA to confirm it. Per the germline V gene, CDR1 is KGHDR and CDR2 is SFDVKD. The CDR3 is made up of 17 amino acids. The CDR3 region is CATSDLAAGGRINEQFF.

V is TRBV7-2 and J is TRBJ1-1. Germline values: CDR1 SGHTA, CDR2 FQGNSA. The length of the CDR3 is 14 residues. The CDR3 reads CASSFRGRVNEAFF.

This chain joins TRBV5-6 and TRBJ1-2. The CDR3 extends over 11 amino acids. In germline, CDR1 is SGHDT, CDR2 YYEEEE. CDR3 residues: CASSFIQSCTF.

CDR3 sequence: CAISETVTDTQYF. The rearrangement joins TRBV10-3 to TRBJ2-3. The CDR3 has 13 amino acids. Germline V lookup: CDR1 ENHRY, CDR2 SYGVKD.

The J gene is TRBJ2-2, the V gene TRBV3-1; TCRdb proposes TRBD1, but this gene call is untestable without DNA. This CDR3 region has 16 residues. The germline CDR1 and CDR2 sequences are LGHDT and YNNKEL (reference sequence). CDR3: CASTQRAGVNTGELFF.

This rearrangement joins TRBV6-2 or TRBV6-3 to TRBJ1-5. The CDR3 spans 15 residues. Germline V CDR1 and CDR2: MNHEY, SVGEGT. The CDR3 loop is CASSEITAFHQPQHF.

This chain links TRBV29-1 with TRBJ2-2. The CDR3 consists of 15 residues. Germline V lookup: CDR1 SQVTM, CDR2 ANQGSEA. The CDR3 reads CSVELTRMATGELFF.

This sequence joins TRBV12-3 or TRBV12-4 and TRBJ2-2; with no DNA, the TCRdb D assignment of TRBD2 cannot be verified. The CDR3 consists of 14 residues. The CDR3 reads CASSPAGPTGELLF.

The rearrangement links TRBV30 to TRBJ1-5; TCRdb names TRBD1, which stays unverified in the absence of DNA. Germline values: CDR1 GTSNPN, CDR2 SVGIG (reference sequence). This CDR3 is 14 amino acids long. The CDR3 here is CAGGSRGGVQPQHF.

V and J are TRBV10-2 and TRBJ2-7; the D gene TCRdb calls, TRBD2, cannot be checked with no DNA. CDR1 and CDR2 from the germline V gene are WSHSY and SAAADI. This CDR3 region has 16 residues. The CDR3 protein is CASRLRTSGSTYEQYF.

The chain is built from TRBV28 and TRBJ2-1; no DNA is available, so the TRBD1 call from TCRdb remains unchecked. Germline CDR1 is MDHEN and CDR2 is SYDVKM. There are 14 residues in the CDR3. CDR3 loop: CASRQGASYNEQFF.

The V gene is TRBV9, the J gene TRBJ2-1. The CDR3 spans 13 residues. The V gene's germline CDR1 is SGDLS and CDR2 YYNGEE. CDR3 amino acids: CASSVDESHEQFF. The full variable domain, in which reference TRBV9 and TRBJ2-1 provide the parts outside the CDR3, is DSGVTQTPKHLITATGQRVTLRCSPRSGDLSVYWYQQSLDQGLQFLIQYYNGEERAKGNILERFSAQQFPDLHSELNLSSLELGDSALYFCASSVDESHEQFFGPGTRLTVL.

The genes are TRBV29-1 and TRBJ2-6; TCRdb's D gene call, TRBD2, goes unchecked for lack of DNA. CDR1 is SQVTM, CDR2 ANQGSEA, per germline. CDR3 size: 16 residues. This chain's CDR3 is CSATSGRAYGANVLTF.

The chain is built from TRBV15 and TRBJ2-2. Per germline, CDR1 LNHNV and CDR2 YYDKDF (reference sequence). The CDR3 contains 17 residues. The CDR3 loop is CATSRGRGFANTGELFF.

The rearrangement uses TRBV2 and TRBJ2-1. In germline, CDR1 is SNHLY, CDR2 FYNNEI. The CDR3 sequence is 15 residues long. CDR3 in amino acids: CASSEVLARYNEQFF.

The CDR3 sequence is CASSQERRAVDTQYF. The chain joins TRBV4-3 to TRBJ2-3; TCRdb returns TRBD2, unconfirmable since there is no DNA. Germline CDR1 and CDR2: LGHNA and YSLEER. The CDR3 consists of 15 residues.

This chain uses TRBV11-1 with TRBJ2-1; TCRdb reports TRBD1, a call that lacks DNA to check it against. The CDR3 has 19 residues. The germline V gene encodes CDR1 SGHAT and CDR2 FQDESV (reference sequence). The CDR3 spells CASSPKMGGWQGANNEQFF.

The CDR3 loop is CASSKGQTGANVLTF. This chain links TRBV3-1 with TRBJ2-6; lacking DNA, the TRBD1 call made by TCRdb goes unchecked. CDR1 and CDR2 from the germline V gene are LGHDT and YNNKEL (reference sequence). The length of the CDR3 is 15 residues.

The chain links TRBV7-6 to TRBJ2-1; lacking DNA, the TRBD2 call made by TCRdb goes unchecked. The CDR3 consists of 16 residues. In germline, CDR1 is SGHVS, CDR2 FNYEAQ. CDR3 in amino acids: CASISRTSGGKVEQFF.

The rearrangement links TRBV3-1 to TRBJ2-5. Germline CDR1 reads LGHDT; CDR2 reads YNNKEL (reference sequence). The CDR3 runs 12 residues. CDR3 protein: CASSQVLETQYF.

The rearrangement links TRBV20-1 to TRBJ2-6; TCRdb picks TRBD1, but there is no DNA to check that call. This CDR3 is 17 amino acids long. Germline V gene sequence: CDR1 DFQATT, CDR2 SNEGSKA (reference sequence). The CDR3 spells CSATSGTGSSGANVLTF.

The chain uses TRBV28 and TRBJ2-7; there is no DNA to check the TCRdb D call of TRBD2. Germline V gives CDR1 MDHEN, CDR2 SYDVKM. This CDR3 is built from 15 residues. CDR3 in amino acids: CASSLEGRAKGEQYF. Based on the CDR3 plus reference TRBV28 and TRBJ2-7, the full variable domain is DVKVTQSSRYLVKRTGEKVFLECVQDMDHENMFWYRQDPGLGLRLIYFSYDVKMKEKGDIPEGYSVSREKKERFSLILESASTNQTSMYLCASSLEGRAKGEQYFGPGTRLTVT.

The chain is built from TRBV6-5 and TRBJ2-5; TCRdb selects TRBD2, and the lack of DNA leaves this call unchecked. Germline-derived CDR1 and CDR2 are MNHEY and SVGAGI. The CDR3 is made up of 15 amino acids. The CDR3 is CASSYPGGRQETQYF.

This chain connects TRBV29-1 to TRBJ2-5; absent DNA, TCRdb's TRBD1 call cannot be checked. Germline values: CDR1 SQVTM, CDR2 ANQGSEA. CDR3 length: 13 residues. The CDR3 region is CSVPGIIQETQYF.